This record looks at one T cell receptor beta chain sequence and its context. The data were obtained in a study of cytomegalovirus exposure and HLA in healthy donors. After removal of 5 bases from V and 6 bases from J, the junction contained 6 bases not matched to a gene. Germline V gives CDR1 LNHDA, CDR2 SQIVND (reference sequence). The CDR3 length is 14 residues. Donors were nominally healthy when sampled, though unrecorded immune exposures were likely. The study ran its PCR with 60 Vbeta and 13 Jbeta primers. Libraries were prepared by immunoSEQ multiplex PCR; TCRdb keeps only in-frame clonotypes and omits some of them. Its clone listing holds about 200,000 clones.

Sequenced material: PBMCs. The source of this sequence is a young woman in good health and CMV-seropositive. V gene TRBV19 combines with J gene TRBJ2-2; TRBD1 matches at 7 bases. The CDR3 is CASSQRTGAGELFF. CDR3 DNA sequence: TGTGCCAGTAGTCAGCGGACAGGCGCCGGGGAGCTGTTTTTT. Full variable domain (rest looked up from reference TRBV19 and TRBJ2-2): DGGITQSPKYLFRKEGQNVTLSCEQNLNHDAMYWYRQDPGQGLRLIYYSQIVNDFQKGDIAEGYSVSREKKESFPLTVTSAQKNPTAFYLCASSQRTGAGELFFGEGSRLTVL.